This T cell receptor (beta chain) was retrieved from a study of CD8+ T cells in alopecia areata. Study in general: Treated patients were given oral tofacitinib, which was dosed at 5 to 10 mg twice daily. The duration of tofacitinib was 6 to 18 months, with 6 months off drug afterward.

Of note for this clone: Its antigen is unknown.

Extraction of RNA preceded its reverse transcription into cDNA, which served as the sequencing template. Sequencing used immunoSEQ multiplex PCR; TCRdb keeps in-frame clones, though not all of them. The repertoire consists of approximately 180,000 clones, with less than 70% occurring once and the leading ten covering 1.3%. This CDR3 is built from 15 residues. V was pared by 2 bases and J by 5 bases, with 4 bases of the junction left unmatched. Looked up from germline, CDR1 is SGHTA and CDR2 is FQGNSA. Study-level results: Tofacitinib significantly brought down scalp clonality and expanded CD8+ clones among top 100.

Treatment reported: oral pan-JAK inhibitor, 5-10 mg twice daily. In alopecia areata patients, both lesional scalp punch biopsies and peripheral blood were collected. The clonotype was recovered from a human donor with alopecia areata. This chain links TRBV7-2 with TRBJ2-1; 9 positions match TRBD2. Material: CD4+ T cells sorted from blood, obtained at week 49, from a patient treated with tofacitinib. CDR3 DNA: TGTGCCAGCAGCTTAATGGCTAGCGGGAACAATGAGCAGTTCTTC. Encoded protein: CASSLMASGNNEQFF.